This paragraph covers one T cell receptor beta chain sequence. The data belong to a study of blood T cell repertoires in COVID-19. CDR1 and CDR2 from the germline V gene are KGHSH and LQKENI. This CDR3 contains 13 residues. V dropped 3 bases and J dropped 0 bases, with 5 bases sitting between them. Authors' methods: Reference gene primer amplification yielded estimated nucleated cell counts. Clones were read by immunoSEQ multiplex PCR, and TCRdb kept only the in-frame ones, dropping some. The V and J calls and clone size were taken over from that table, and D and trimming were inferred from the DNA. The data hold some 97,000 clones, with 70% to 80% observed a single time.

The chain uses TRBV18 and TRBJ1-1; possible D gene TRBD1, 5 bases. This TCR came from a man between 70 and 80 years old with active or convalescent COVID-19. The sample comprised peripheral blood. CDR3 in amino acids: CASSPGLNTEAFF. The CDR3, as DNA: TGTGCCAGCTCACCGGGGCTGAACACTGAAGCTTTCTTT.